This TCR beta chain was captured by sequencing in a study of CD8+ T cells in alopecia areata. Sequencing used cDNA as its template, made by extracting RNA and reverse transcribing it. TCRdb keeps only in-frame clones here, not all; method: immunoSEQ multiplex PCR. There are approximately 140,000 clones in the sample; approximately 85% occur only once, and around 25% lies in the top ten. Findings and limits, study-wide: Sharing of TCR sequences between patients (possibly for HLA-related reasons) was less clear than in mice. Lesional tissue from the scalp (especially in alopecia totalis/universalis) showed higher clonality than normal scalp. One nonresponder leaves baseline CD8+ expansion's link to response uncertain.

The treatment was: oral pan-JAK inhibitor, 5-10 mg twice daily. Researchers took lesional scalp punch biopsies and peripheral blood from people who were alopecia areata patients. As to this clone: What it binds is unknown.

This CDR3 contains 13 residues. Trimming cost V 1 base and J 3 bases, with 3 bases left between them. The germline V gene has CDR1 SGHVS and CDR2 FQNEAQ. The sample here was CD8+ T cells sorted from blood, taken at week 4, from a patient treated with tofacitinib. The chain uses TRBV7-8 and TRBJ2-2; D remains unclear. This sequence originates from a human donor with alopecia areata. The CDR3 reads CASSLDYTGELFF. In DNA, the CDR3 is TGTGCCAGCAGCTTAGACTACACCGGGGAGCTGTTTTTT.